The 3 T cell receptor beta chains listed next were all sequenced from one sample in a study of post-analysis software for immune sequencing data. Which antigens these TCRs recognize remains unknown. Study-level points and caveats: A few TRBV segments appeared more often in patients than in controls, and TRBV5-6, TRBV5-1 and TRBV20-1 were among these.

Unique molecular identifiers were built into the TCR beta cDNA libraries. TCRdb re-analysed the PCR reads in MiXCR, keeping a single row per CDR3 protein. The sample comprises roughly 700,000 distinct CDR3 sequences, roughly 27% of which are singletons, and roughly 0.57% rests with the top ten. The sample taken for sequencing was blood. The receptors shown here come from a girl aged 5-17 years with multiple sclerosis.

V usage is TRBV4-2 and J usage is TRBJ2-3; 7 positions agree with TRBD2. Germline V gene lookup returns CDR1 LGHNA and CDR2 YNFKEQ. V lost 4 bases, J lost 1 base, and 14 bases stayed unmatched. There are 18 residues in the CDR3. In DNA, the CDR3 is TGTGCCAGCAGCCGAAGGATCCGGGACTACGCTGGCACAGATACGCAGTATTTT. Translated: CASSRRIRDYAGTDTQYF.

The chain employs TRBV6-6 and TRBJ2-7; D is perhaps TRBD1 or TRBD2 (5 bases each). The CDR3 runs 16 residues. Germline CDR1 is MNHNY and CDR2 is SVGAGI (reference sequence). Trimming took 5 bases from V and 2 from J, leaving 19 bases between them. DNA of the CDR3: TGTGCCAGCAGTCCAGGGACCGCCGGGTATACCTACGAGCAGTACTTC. This codes for CASSPGTAGYTYEQYF.

This clonotype was detected a few times. The CDR3 DNA sequence: TGTGCCACCAGTGATCCGGTGTCCGTTGAGACCCAGTACTTC. It specifies CATSDPVSVETQYF. This rearrangement joins TRBV24-1 to TRBJ2-5; D unresolved. V lost 3 bases, J lost 5 bases, and 12 bases lay in between. The CDR3 runs to 14 residues. Germline lookup yields CDR1 KGHDR and CDR2 SFDVKD.